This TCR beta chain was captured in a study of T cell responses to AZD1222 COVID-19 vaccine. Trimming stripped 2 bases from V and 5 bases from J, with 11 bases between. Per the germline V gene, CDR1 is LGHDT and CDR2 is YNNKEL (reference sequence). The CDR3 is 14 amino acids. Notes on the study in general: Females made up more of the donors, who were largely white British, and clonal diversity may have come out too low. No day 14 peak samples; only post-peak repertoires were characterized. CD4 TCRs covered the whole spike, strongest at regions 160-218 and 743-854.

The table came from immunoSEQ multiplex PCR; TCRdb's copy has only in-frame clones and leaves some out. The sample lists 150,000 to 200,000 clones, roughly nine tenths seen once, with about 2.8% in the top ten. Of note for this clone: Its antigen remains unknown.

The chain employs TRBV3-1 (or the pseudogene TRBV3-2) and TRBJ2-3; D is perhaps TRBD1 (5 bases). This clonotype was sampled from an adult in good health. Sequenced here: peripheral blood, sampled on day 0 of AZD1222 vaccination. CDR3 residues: CASSQRQGGDTQYF. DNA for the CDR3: TGTGCCAGCAGCCAAAGGCAGGGTGGAGATACGCAGTATTTT.